This TCR beta chain was profiled in a study of T cells after yellow fever vaccination. The V gene's germline CDR1 is MNHEY and CDR2 SMNVEV (reference sequence). V lost 4 bases and J lost 3, with 15 bases in between. CDR3 size: 15 residues. Each CDR3 protein is one row after TCRdb ran MiXCR on the 5' RACE reads. This table has a few hundred thousand distinct CDR3 sequences, approximately 4% appearing once. This clonotype was seen a few times. Its specificity is unknown. General study findings and limits: Although the secondary response was weaker, it peaked faster, at day 5 versus 15. Reappearance after the booster was observed for most primary-vaccination clones (about 96% CD4, about 91% CD8). The CD4 compartment and the CD8 compartment contained a small share of clonotypes in common. There was a possibility that FACS-sorted repertoires contained abundant clonotypes contaminating from the bulk population.

This receptor was obtained from a man aged 18 to 30 who received the YFV17D yellow fever vaccine. The sequenced sample was PBMCs, obtained 5 days after the yellow fever booster vaccination. The chain recombines TRBV27 with TRBJ1-2; D is ambiguous. The CDR3 DNA reads TGTGCCAGCAGTTCTCGGGAGTACCCCGACTATGGCTACACCTTC. As protein: CASSSREYPDYGYTF.